Below are 5 T cell receptor beta chains sequenced from a single sample in a study of T cell changes during pregnancy in multiple sclerosis (dated by TCRdb to 2018 to 2020). The receptor library was made with the immunoSEQ multiplex PCR assay. TCRdb carries this immuneACCESS record with in-frame sequences only. Its versions omit some clonotypes, under half of them owing to an unresolved V gene in the studies checked, with the rest unexplained. A total of tens of thousands of clones appear in this sample, 93% of them only once. The top ten clones comprise under 2% of the sample. The source material was peripheral blood, sampled after pregnancy. These receptors all stem from a female donor with multiple sclerosis, enrolled in a pregnancy study.

V and J are TRBV25-1 and TRBJ2-2, with TRBD2 identical over 7 bases. Trimming took 3 bases from V and 7 from J; bases not matched to a gene: 11. This CDR3 is 16 amino acids long. Germline lookup yields CDR1 MGHDK and CDR2 SYGVNS. Written as DNA, the CDR3 is TGTGCCAGCAGTGACCCCGGGGCGGGAGACGGCGGGGAGCTGTTTTTT. This encodes CASSDPGAGDGGELFF.

The chain recombines TRBV5-1 with TRBJ2-1; 9 bases are a match to TRBD1. This CDR3 has 15 amino acids. After removal of 4 bases from V and 1 base from J, the junction contained 3 bases not matched to a gene. Looked up from germline, CDR1 is SGHRS and CDR2 is YFSETQ. The CDR3 region has the DNA TGCGCCAGCAGCCGGGACAGGGTTTCCTACAATGAGCAGTTCTTC. It codes for CASSRDRVSYNEQFF.

V gene TRBV5-1 combines with J gene TRBJ2-3; 9 bases are shared with TRBD2. The CDR3 totals 17 residues. Germline V gene sequence: CDR1 SGHRS, CDR2 YFSETQ. J was trimmed by 4 bases and V by 4 bases; bases with no gene match: 13. CDR3 sequence reads: CASSPLIAGEVADTQYF. CDR3 in DNA: TGCGCCAGCAGCCCATTGATAGCGGGAGAGGTCGCAGATACGCAGTATTTT.

This sequence joins TRBV6-1 and TRBJ2-1, with 11 bases lining up with TRBD2. The germline V gene has CDR1 MNHNS and CDR2 SASEGT. This CDR3 is 16 amino acids long. V lost 2 bases and J lost 8; bases outside the gene matches: 8. The CDR3 protein is CASSELAGGQGDEQFF. DNA of the CDR3: TGTGCCAGCAGTGAACTAGCGGGAGGTCAGGGGGATGAGCAGTTCTTC.

This clone was recorded once. The chain has TRBV7-2 and TRBJ1-2; no definite D call. CDR1 and CDR2 from the germline V gene are SGHTA and FQGNSA. This CDR3 is 15 amino acids long. Between the trimmed V and J ends, which lost 0 bases and 0 bases, there was a span of 8 bases. In DNA, the CDR3 is TGTGCCAGCAGCTTAGCAATGCACACTAACTATGGCTACACCTTC. Its protein is CASSLAMHTNYGYTF.